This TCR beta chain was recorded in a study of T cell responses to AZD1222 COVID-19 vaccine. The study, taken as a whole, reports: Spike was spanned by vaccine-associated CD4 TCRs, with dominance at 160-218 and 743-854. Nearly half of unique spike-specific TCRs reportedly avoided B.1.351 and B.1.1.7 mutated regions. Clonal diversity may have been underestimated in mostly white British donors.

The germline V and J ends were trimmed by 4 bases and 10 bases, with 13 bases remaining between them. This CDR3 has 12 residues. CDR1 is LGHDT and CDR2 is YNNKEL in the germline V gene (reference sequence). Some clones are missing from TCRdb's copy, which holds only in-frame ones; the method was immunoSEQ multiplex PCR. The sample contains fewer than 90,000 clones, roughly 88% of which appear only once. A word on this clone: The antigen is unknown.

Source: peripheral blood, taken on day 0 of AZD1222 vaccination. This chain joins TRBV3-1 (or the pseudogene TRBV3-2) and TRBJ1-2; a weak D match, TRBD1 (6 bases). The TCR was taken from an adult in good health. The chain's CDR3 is CASSPWGGHYTF. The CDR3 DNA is TGTGCCAGCAGCCCCTGGGGGGGACACTACACCTTC.